This TCR beta chain was observed in a study of cytomegalovirus exposure and HLA in healthy donors. General study results and limits: According to a later analysis, donors in an Asian-associated ancestry cluster reportedly had fewer N-insertions than the roughly 640-donor mean. Within the data, a cluster of highly shared sequence variants was likely a sequencing artifact. In a later analysis, a missense DCLRE1C variant was linked to TCR beta V- and J-gene trimming. Most CMV-associated TCR beta chains were later found to appear HLA-restricted.

Germline assignment: CDR1 MGHRA and CDR2 YSYEKL. V was pared by 0 bases and J by 1 base, with 13 bases between. The CDR3 has 18 amino acids. This clone was seen more than once but under ten times. The antigen is not known. Researchers ran the PCR with 60 Vbeta and 13 Jbeta primers. Produced via immunoSEQ multiplex PCR; TCRdb's table is partial and in-frame only. The table has about 150,000 clones, around 10% seen once. The chain joins TRBV4-1 to TRBJ1-6; tentative D call: TRBD1 (5 bases). The source of this sequence is a woman aged 40-49 years in good health and CMV-seropositive. Source material: PBMCs. CDR3 nucleotides: TGCGCCAGCAGCCAAGAGGTCGGGGGTTTGTCCTATAATTCACCCCTCCACTTT. It codes for CASSQEVGGLSYNSPLHF.